This TCR beta chain was observed in a study of PD-1 blockade in classical Hodgkin lymphoma. Across the study: Patients got intravenous nivolumab 3 mg/kg every 2 weeks. Regarding the study as a whole: The authors have not defined what causes the repertoire differences, possibly disease activity or prior therapy.

Time point reported: cycle 4 day 1 (C4D1), after more than 5 weeks of nivolumab. All trial patients relapsed after autologous stem cell transplantation. Isolation of CD4+ T cells from thawed PBMCs was performed by magnetic negative selection. Relapsed/refractory classical Hodgkin lymphoma patients had complete, partial or progressive responses. The CDR3 is 14 residues long. V shed 4 bases and J shed 0 bases, with 10 bases lying between them. CDR1 SGHDT and CDR2 YYEEEE come from the germline V gene. Repertoires were generated with immunoSEQ multiplex PCR, while TCRdb's copy carries only in-frame clones and drops some. The sample lists 25,000 to 35,000 clones, more than 85% occurring once. About this clone: The antigen is unknown.

The material was CD4+ T cells from blood, obtained before the fourth cycle of nivolumab. The sequence derives from a human donor with classical Hodgkin lymphoma. This chain joins TRBV5-6 and TRBJ1-2, with no clear D. CDR3 nucleotide sequence: TGTGCCAGCAGCCCCGATGCCACTAACTATGGCTACACCTTC. Its translation is CASSPDATNYGYTF.